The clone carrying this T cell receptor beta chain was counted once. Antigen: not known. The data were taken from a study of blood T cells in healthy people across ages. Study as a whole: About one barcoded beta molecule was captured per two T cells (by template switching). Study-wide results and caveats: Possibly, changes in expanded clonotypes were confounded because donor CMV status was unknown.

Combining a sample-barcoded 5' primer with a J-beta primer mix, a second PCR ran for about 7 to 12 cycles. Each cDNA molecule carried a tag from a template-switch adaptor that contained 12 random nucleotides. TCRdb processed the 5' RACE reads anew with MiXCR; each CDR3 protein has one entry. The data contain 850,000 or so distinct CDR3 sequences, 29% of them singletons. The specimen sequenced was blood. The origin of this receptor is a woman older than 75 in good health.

This chain's CDR3 is CSARDRRATNEKLFF. CDR3 nucleotide sequence: TGCAGTGCTAGAGATCGTCGTGCAACTAATGAAAAACTGTTTTTT. The gene calls are TRBV20-1 and TRBJ1-4, with D unclear. Between the trimmed V and J ends, which lost 0 bases and 0 bases, there was a span of 8 bases. The CDR3 length is 15 residues. Germline assignment: CDR1 DFQATT and CDR2 SNEGSKA (reference sequence).